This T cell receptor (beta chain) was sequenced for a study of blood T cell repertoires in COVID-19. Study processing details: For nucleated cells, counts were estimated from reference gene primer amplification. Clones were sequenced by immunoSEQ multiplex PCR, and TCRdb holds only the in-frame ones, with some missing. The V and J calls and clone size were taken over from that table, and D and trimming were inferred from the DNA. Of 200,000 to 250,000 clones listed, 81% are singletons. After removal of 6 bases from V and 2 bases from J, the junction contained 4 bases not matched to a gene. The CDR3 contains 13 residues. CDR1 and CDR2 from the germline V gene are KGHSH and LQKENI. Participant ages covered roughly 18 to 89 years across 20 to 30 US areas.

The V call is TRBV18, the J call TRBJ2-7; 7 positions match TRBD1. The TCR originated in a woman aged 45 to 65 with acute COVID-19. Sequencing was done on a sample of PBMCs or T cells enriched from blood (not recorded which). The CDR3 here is CASSGQVTYEQYF. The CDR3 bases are TGTGCCAGCTCCGGACAGGTAACCTACGAGCAGTACTTC. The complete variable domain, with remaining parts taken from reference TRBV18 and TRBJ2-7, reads NAGVMQNPRHLVRRRGQEARLRCSPMKGHSHVYWYRQLPEEGLKFMVYLQKENIIDESGMPKERFSAEFPKEGPSILRIQQVVRGDSAAYFCASSGQVTYEQYFGPGTRLTVT.